What follows are 5 T cell receptor beta chains derived from one specimen sequenced in a study of technical replicates of blood from several donors. TCRdb keeps only in-frame clones here, not all; method: immunoSEQ multiplex PCR. The sample has around 64,000 clones, roughly 95% seen once. The sequencing sample was made of PBMCs. The receptors stem from a human donor in good health. Some clones in this sample may be carry-over from other donors' samples.

This clone has only one observation. The rearrangement links TRBV7-6 to TRBJ2-1, with 9 positions matching TRBD2. V was pared by 2 bases and J by 10 bases, with 9 bases of the junction left unmatched. The germline gives CDR1 SGHVS, CDR2 FNYEAQ. This CDR3 spans 15 amino acids. CDR3 amino acids: CASSLRRGGAREQFF. Written as DNA, the CDR3 is TGTGCCAGCAGCTTAAGACGCGGGGGGGCCAGGGAGCAGTTCTTC. Full variable domain (remainder filled in from reference TRBV7-6 and TRBJ2-1): GAGVSQSPRYKVTKRGQDVALRCDPISGHVSLYWYRQALGQGPEFLTYFNYEAQQDKSGLPNDRFSAERPEGSISTLTIQRTEQRDSAMYRCASSLRRGGAREQFFGPGTRLTVL.

The J gene is TRBJ1-2, the V gene TRBV7-7; tentatively, D is TRBD1 (5 bases). CDR1 is SSHAT and CDR2 is FNYEAQ in the germline V gene (reference sequence). The CDR3 is 13 amino acids. The CDR3: CVRPGKINYGYTF. CDR3 sequence (DNA): TGTGTCAGGCCAGGGAAAATAAACTATGGCTACACCTTC.

The V and J genes are TRBV5-6 and TRBJ1-5, with D possibly matching TRBD1 (6 bases). Trimming pared 0 bases from V and 4 bases from J, leaving 11 bases between. CDR1 and CDR2 (germline): SGHDT, YYEEEE. CDR3 size: 15 residues. CDR3 sequence: CASSLARRGNQPQHF. CDR3 sequence (DNA): TGTGCCAGCAGCTTGGCTCGCAGGGGAAATCAGCCCCAGCATTTT.

The chain is built from TRBV29-1 and TRBJ2-1; D unclear. Trimming took off 7 bases at V and 3 bases at J, with 7 bases between the two ends. CDR3 size: 11 residues. From germline, CDR1 is SQVTM and CDR2 ANQGSEA. Written as DNA, the CDR3 is TGCAGCGGTTCACTCTACAATGAGCAGTTCTTC. Translating gives CSGSLYNEQFF.

J is TRBJ2-1 and V is TRBV7-3, with D perhaps matching TRBD2 (6 bases). CDR1 is SGHTA and CDR2 is FQGTGA in the germline V gene. CDR3 size: 16 residues. V was trimmed by 2 bases and J by 1 base, leaving 12 bases between them. In DNA, the CDR3 is TGTGCCAGCAGCTTATGGGCGGGGAAATCCTACAATGAGCAGTTCTTC. Translation gives CASSLWAGKSYNEQFF. Drawing the rest from reference TRBV7-3 and TRBJ2-1, the complete variable domain is GAGVSQTPSNKVTEKGKYVELRCDPISGHTALYWYRQSLGQGPEFLIYFQGTGAADDSGLPNDRFFAVRPEGSVSTLKIQRTERGDSAVYLCASSLWAGKSYNEQFFGPGTRLTVL.